These 20 T cell receptor beta chains originate from one sample sequenced in a study of T cells after yellow fever vaccination. TCRdb recomputed calls from the 5' RACE reads with MiXCR, one row per CDR3 protein. The table includes some 320,000 distinct CDR3 sequences, 7.5% to 9% detected once. The material sequenced was PBMCs, taken on the day of the first yellow fever vaccination. Receptors were obtained from a young man who received the YFV17D yellow fever vaccine.

The V call is TRBV6-5, the J call TRBJ2-2; D is tentatively TRBD1 or TRBD2 (5 bases each). V gave up 2 bases and J gave up 4 bases, with 8 bases separating them. Germline V gives CDR1 MNHEY, CDR2 SVGAGI. The CDR3 is made up of 14 amino acids. The CDR3 coding sequence is TGTGCCAGCAGTTACAGGGACGGCACCGGGGAGCTGTTTTTT. Translating it yields CASSYRDGTGELFF.

The rearrangement joins TRBV5-4 to TRBJ1-2; D not resolved. The CDR3 totals 14 residues. Germline CDR1 and CDR2: SGHNT and YYREEE (reference sequence). The V gene lost 4 bases and the J gene lost 2 bases, with 12 bases spanning the gap. CDR3 residues: CASSPAALNYGYTF. CDR3 DNA sequence: TGTGCCAGCAGCCCCGCGGCGCTAAACTATGGCTACACCTTC.

This clonotype was detected a few times. This chain uses TRBV6-5 with TRBJ2-7; D may be TRBD1 or TRBD2 (5 bases each). CDR3 size: 13 residues. From germline, CDR1 is MNHEY and CDR2 SVGAGI. The V end lost 7 bases, the J end lost 3 bases, and 13 bases lay between the germline ends. The CDR3 region has the DNA TGTGCCAGCACCCGGGGCAGGGTCTACGAGCAGTACTTC. This gives the protein CASTRGRVYEQYF.

This clonotype has just a few counts. V and J are TRBV5-6 and TRBJ1-1; D might be TRBD1 (6 bases). The CDR3 covers 15 residues. V dropped 7 bases and J dropped 1 base, with 17 bases sitting between them. Per germline, CDR1 SGHDT and CDR2 YYEEEE. The CDR3 DNA is TGTGCCAGCTCGGGGTGGGGGCGGTGGAACACTGAAGCTTTCTTT. Its translation is CASSGWGRWNTEAFF.

This chain joins TRBV7-9 and TRBJ2-5, with D uncertain. Germline V CDR1 and CDR2: SEHNR, FQNEAQ (reference sequence). CDR3 length: 16 residues. Trimming pared 1 base from V and 2 bases from J, leaving 14 bases between. CDR3 in amino acids: CASSLGRLTSQETQYF. CDR3 nucleotides: TGTGCCAGCAGCTTAGGCAGGCTTACCTCACAAGAGACCCAGTACTTC.

This clonotype was counted at least ten times. J is TRBJ1-5 and V is TRBV7-8; D gene ambiguous. Germline values: CDR1 SGHVS, CDR2 FQNEAQ. The CDR3 is made up of 13 amino acids. With 4 bases removed from V and 8 bases from J, the gap between germline ends came to 12 bases. CDR3 coding DNA: TGTGCCAGCAGCTCCCGGGCGCCGGAGCCCCAGCATTTT. This sequence encodes CASSSRAPEPQHF.

This clonotype has at least ten counts. This chain links TRBV28 with TRBJ1-4; TRBD1 matches at 7 bases. Trimming at V came to 6 bases and at J to 7 bases, leaving 11 bases not matched to a gene. The germline CDR1 and CDR2 sequences are MDHEN and SYDVKM. The CDR3 has 15 amino acids. The CDR3 here is CASREDPYRGEKLFF. CDR3 sequence (DNA): TGTGCCAGCAGGGAAGATCCATACAGGGGTGAAAAACTGTTTTTT.

This clonotype was recorded a few times. The V and J genes are TRBV6-5 and TRBJ1-2, with 9 nucleotides matching TRBD1. This CDR3 is 18 amino acids long. J was trimmed by 4 bases and V by 7 bases; bases with no gene match: 19. CDR1 and CDR2 (germline): MNHEY, SVGAGI. The CDR3 reads CASIKRRDRANSRYGYTF. The DNA for the CDR3 is TGTGCCAGCATTAAACGTCGGGACAGGGCGAATAGCCGCTATGGCTACACCTTC.

This clonotype was counted ten times or more. The chain employs TRBV18 and TRBJ2-1, with TRBD2 matching 7 bases. Germline-derived CDR1 and CDR2 are KGHSH and LQKENI. V lost 3 bases and J lost 11; bases outside the gene matches: 4. The CDR3 length is 12 residues. The CDR3 loop is CASSPQGGQQFF. The CDR3 region has the DNA TGTGCCAGCTCACCGCAGGGAGGGCAGCAGTTCTTC.

In this sample, this clonotype turned up many times. This chain joins TRBV28 and TRBJ2-2; TRBD2 is a possible D gene (5 bases). Per the germline V gene, CDR1 is MDHEN and CDR2 is SYDVKM. This CDR3 has 16 residues. V was clipped by 3 bases and J by 5 bases, with 16 bases between them. The CDR3 DNA is TGTGCCAGCAGTTTTGGACTCTCAATGGGGACCGGGGAGCTGTTTTTT. The encoded protein is CASSFGLSMGTGELFF. Looking up the rest from reference TRBV28 and TRBJ2-2 gives the full variable domain: DVKVTQSSRYLVKRTGEKVFLECVQDMDHENMFWYRQDPGLGLRLIYFSYDVKMKEKGDIPEGYSVSREKKERFSLILESASTNQTSMYLCASSFGLSMGTGELFFGEGSRLTVL.

This chain links TRBV6-1 with TRBJ2-2; no firm D call. V was clipped by 6 bases and J by 2 bases, with 13 bases between them. The germline CDR1 and CDR2 sequences are MNHNS and SASEGT. The CDR3 has 15 amino acids. The CDR3 DNA follows: TGTGCCAGCAGGGTGACCGGCCTTAACACCGGGGAGCTGTTTTTT. Translating gives CASRVTGLNTGELFF.

Details on this clonotype: Just one base apart from a much larger clone, this may be a read error. The chain employs TRBV11-2 and TRBJ2-2; D is possibly TRBD1 (5 bases). CDR1 and CDR2 (germline): SGHAT, FQNNGV. This CDR3 contains 12 residues. With 4 bases removed from V and 8 bases from J, the gap between germline ends came to 8 bases. CDR3 nucleotide sequence: TGTGCCAGCAGCTCGACAGTGGGGGAGCTGTTTTTT. It is translated as CASSSTVGELFF.

This clonotype occurred a few times. V and J are TRBV25-1 and TRBJ2-5; D is unclear. The V end was cut by 10 bases, the J end by 2 bases, with 5 bases between. The CDR3 totals 10 residues. Germline assignment: CDR1 MGHDK and CDR2 SYGVNS. CDR3: CAIGQETQYF. The DNA of the CDR3 is TGTGCCATAGGACAAGAGACCCAGTACTTC.

The chain is built from TRBV4-3 and TRBJ1-5; 8 bases map to TRBD1. The CDR3 runs to 15 residues. Unmatched junction bases numbered 4, after V lost 3 bases and J lost 3 bases. Germline V gene lookup returns CDR1 LGHNA and CDR2 YSLEER. In nucleotides, the CDR3 is TGCGCCAGCAGCCAGGAGGACAGGGACAATCAGCCCCAGCATTTT. This gives the protein CASSQEDRDNQPQHF.

V usage is TRBV3-1 and J usage is TRBJ1-1; the D gene is possibly TRBD1 (6 bases). The CDR3 runs to 12 residues. Germline-derived CDR1 and CDR2 are LGHDT and YNNKEL (reference sequence). V lost 3 bases and J 5 bases, leaving 7 bases between the germline ends. This CDR3 reads CASSQGATEAFF. Written as DNA, the CDR3 is TGTGCCAGCAGCCAGGGGGCGACTGAAGCTTTCTTT.

This chain's CDR3 is CASTRPQETQYF. CDR3 bases: TGTGCCAGCACCCGCCCCCAAGAGACCCAGTACTTC. The chain employs TRBV5-6 and TRBJ2-5; D gene unclear. Trimming removed 6 bases from V and 1 base from J, with 7 bases in between. Germline loops: CDR1 SGHDT, CDR2 YYEEEE. The CDR3 contains 12 residues.

The gene calls are TRBV3-1 and TRBJ2-7; TRBD1 matches 9 bases. The CDR3 totals 15 residues. Trimming removed 2 bases from V and 0 bases from J; junction bases left unmatched: 2. Germline V gene data show CDR1 as LGHDT and CDR2 as YNNKEL (reference sequence). CDR3 sequence reads: CASSQRGQGSYEQYF. Here the CDR3 DNA reads TGTGCCAGCAGCCAAAGGGGACAGGGCTCCTACGAGCAGTACTTC.

This clonotype came up many times. This chain uses TRBV28 with TRBJ1-6; D uncertain. CDR3 size: 15 residues. The germline CDR1 and CDR2 sequences are MDHEN and SYDVKM. V lost 5 bases and J lost 4, with 12 bases in between. CDR3 coding DNA: TGTGCCAGCAGTCTAACGGGAGGGTATAATTCACCCCTCCACTTT. Translated, it gives CASSLTGGYNSPLHF.

Ten or more counts support this clonotype. The chain combines TRBV7-2 with TRBJ2-2, with unresolved D. CDR1 and CDR2 (germline): SGHTA, FQGNSA. V was trimmed by 2 bases and J by 7 bases, leaving 5 bases between them. The CDR3 loop spans 12 amino acids. Here the CDR3 DNA reads TGTGCCAGCAGCTTATCCCACGGGGAGCTGTTTTTT. It yields the protein CASSLSHGELFF. Based on the CDR3 plus reference TRBV7-2 and TRBJ2-2, the full variable domain is GAGVSQSPSNKVTEKGKDVELRCDPISGHTALYWYRQSLGQGLEFLIYFQGNSAPDKSGLPSDRFSAERTGGSVSTLTIQRTQQEDSAVYLCASSLSHGELFFGEGSRLTVL.

The sample holds a few counts of this clonotype. The chain links TRBV20-1 to TRBJ1-2; a weak D match, TRBD1 (5 bases). Looked up from germline, CDR1 is DFQATT and CDR2 is SNEGSKA (reference sequence). The CDR3 consists of 14 residues. Between the trimmed V and J ends, which lost 1 base and 8 bases, there was a span of 17 bases. The DNA for the CDR3 is TGCAGTGCTAGAGTCCTGGGGGGGGTACGAGGCTACACCTTC. It is translated as CSARVLGGVRGYTF.